This TCR beta chain was recovered during a study of T cell repertoires in cytomegalovirus infection. About the research overall: Recently described HLA-C-restricted plus well-studied HLA-B-restricted CMV epitopes were used. Both a matching HLA type and CMV infection were indicated by public TCR beta signatures. Study results and caveats: Based on cumulative public TCR beta family frequency, carriers of CMV plus the relevant HLA were identified. HLA-C-restricted CMV-specific TCR beta clonotypes prevailed in the ex vivo response.

This clonotype was detected a few times. Its target is not known. TCRdb recomputed calls from the reads with MiXCR, one row per CDR3 protein. The table records some 590,000 distinct CDR3 sequences, about 39% of them present only once. CDR3 size: 16 residues. Deletions cut 8 bases from V and 0 bases from J, with 17 bases between. Germline V lookup: CDR1 SGHVS, CDR2 FQNEAQ. V usage is TRBV7-8 and J usage is TRBJ2-1; the D gene is possibly TRBD2 (6 bases). This receptor was obtained from a human donor in good health (CMV status not recorded). Some clones in this sample may be carry-over from other donors' samples. The sequenced sample was cultured PBMCs, obtained from culture after CMV antigen stimulation. This CDR3 reads CASANSKTSSYNEQFF. CDR3 sequence (DNA): TGTGCCAGCGCGAACTCCAAGACTAGCTCCTACAATGAGCAGTTCTTC.